The entry below describes one T cell receptor beta chain. The antigen remains undetermined. This is likely a read error, given that the CDR3 carries no conserved phenylalanine or tryptophan at its end. This sample is part of a study of tumor and adjacent non-tumor tissue in lung cancer. Study overall: Patients were aged about 30 to 85, nine to eleven men and a handful of women, stage I to III.

Overall study results and limits: Patients with more diverse tumor TCRs had worse survival. In normal lung, the top 100 clones were significantly more dominant than in tumor. TCR diversity was significantly greater in tumor than normal lung tissue.

The template was RNA from unsorted bulk tissue. The library came from three nested PCR rounds adapted from ARM-PCR protocols. MiXCR, applied by TCRdb to the multiplex PCR reads, yields one record per CDR3 protein. The sample contains about 80,000 distinct CDR3 sequences, roughly two thirds of which appear only once. Sequencing was done on a sample of lung tumor tissue. The TCR comes from a woman aged 40 to 55 with non-small cell lung cancer.

CDR3 in amino acids: CASSYLGTSGYEQYL. In nucleotides, the CDR3 is TGTGCCAGCAGCTACCTTGGGACTAGCGGATACGAGCAGTACTTA. The chain couples TRBV11-2 to TRBJ2-7, with TRBD2 identical over 11 bases. The V and J ends lost 4 bases and 4 bases, in that order; junction bases with no gene match: 6. This CDR3 contains 15 residues. Germline V gene sequence: CDR1 SGHAT, CDR2 FQNNGV.